Shown below are 28 T cell receptor beta chains from a single sample sequenced in a study of T cells after yellow fever vaccination. TCRdb reanalysed the 5' RACE reads using MiXCR and keeps one entry per CDR3 protein. The sample consists of approximately 260,000 distinct CDR3 sequences, roughly 5.2% of them appearing once. The input for sequencing was CD4+ T cells sorted from PBMCs, taken on the day of the yellow fever booster vaccination. Receptor source: a man aged 18 to 29 who received the YFV17D yellow fever vaccine.

The chain has TRBV4-1 and TRBJ2-6; D possibly corresponds to TRBD1 (6 bases). With 0 bases removed from V and 0 bases from J, the gap between germline ends came to 15 bases. The CDR3 has 19 amino acids. In germline, CDR1 is MGHRA, CDR2 YSYEKL. Written as DNA, the CDR3 is TGCGCCAGCAGCCAAGATCTACAGGGACCGTTCTCTGGGGCCAACGTCCTGACTTTC. This gives the protein CASSQDLQGPFSGANVLTF.

The chain is built from TRBV11-2 and TRBJ2-7; TRBD1 matches 8 bases. Trimming took 1 base from V and 6 from J; bases not matched to a gene: 8. The CDR3 totals 15 residues. The V gene's germline CDR1 is SGHAT and CDR2 FQNNGV. The chain's CDR3 is CASSLVSGGFGEQYF. The CDR3, as DNA: TGTGCCAGCAGCTTAGTATCAGGGGGCTTCGGCGAGCAGTACTTC.

Ten or more counts support this clonotype. The rearrangement uses TRBV20-1 and TRBJ2-5; 7 positions match TRBD1. The CDR3 has 13 residues. With V trimmed by 0 bases and J by 4 bases, 2 bases remained unmatched. The germline V gene encodes CDR1 DFQATT and CDR2 SNEGSKA (reference sequence). This CDR3 reads CSARETGTETQYF. DNA for the CDR3: TGCAGTGCTAGAGAGACAGGGACAGAGACCCAGTACTTC.

The chain links TRBV7-8 to TRBJ1-2; D gene ambiguous. The CDR3 has 14 residues. Trimming cost V 5 bases and J 5 bases, with 15 bases left between them. CDR1 and CDR2 (germline): SGHVS, FQNEAQ. The CDR3 nucleotides read TGTGCCAGCAGCCCCAGAACATGGCCGTATGGCTACACCTTC. This translates into CASSPRTWPYGYTF. The full variable domain, completed using reference TRBV7-8 and TRBJ1-2, is GAGVSQSPRYKVAKRGQDVALRCDPISGHVSLFWYQQALGQGPEFLTYFQNEAQLDKSGLPSDRFFAERPEGSVSTLKIQRTQQEDSAVYLCASSPRTWPYGYTFGSGTRLTVV.

A few counts support this clonotype. The genes are TRBV7-2 and TRBJ2-2, with D unclear. The CDR3 spans 15 residues. Germline-derived CDR1 and CDR2 are SGHTA and FQGNSA. Trimming shortened V by 4 bases and J by 0 bases, and 9 bases separated the two germline ends. CDR3 DNA sequence: TGTGCCAGCAGCTCGAGAACAACGAACACCGGGGAGCTGTTTTTT. Its protein is CASSSRTTNTGELFF.

This clonotype was detected only a few times. The chain joins TRBV7-9 to TRBJ1-6; D is ambiguous. The length of the CDR3 is 15 residues. The V end was cut by 5 bases, the J end by 7 bases, with 15 bases between. Germline V CDR1 and CDR2: SEHNR, FQNEAQ (reference sequence). CDR3 loop: CASSPPATGNSPLHF. In DNA form, the CDR3 reads TGTGCCAGCAGCCCCCCTGCCACTGGCAATTCACCCCTCCACTTT.

The V gene is TRBV6-1, the J gene TRBJ2-7; unclear D gene. Germline values: CDR1 MNHNS, CDR2 SASEGT. V was clipped by 2 bases and J by 1 base, with 9 bases between them. The CDR3 runs to 14 residues. CDR3 sequence reads: CASSETGRSYEQYF. CDR3 DNA sequence: TGTGCCAGCAGTGAAACGGGCAGGTCCTACGAGCAGTACTTC.

In its sample, this clonotype was seen a few times. The V call is TRBV28, the J call TRBJ1-4; the D is unclear. The V and J ends lost 2 bases and 10 bases respectively, with 11 bases between them. CDR3 length equals 13 residues. Germline assignment: CDR1 MDHEN and CDR2 SYDVKM. Here the CDR3 reads CASSLSVTGKLFF. CDR3 nucleotides: TGTGCCAGCAGTTTAAGTGTCACGGGAAAACTGTTTTTT.

This clonotype turned up a few times. This chain uses TRBV11-3 with TRBJ2-1; D gene uncertain. The CDR3 is made up of 14 amino acids. Trimming took 1 base from V and 10 from J, leaving 14 bases between them. CDR1 SGHNT and CDR2 YENEEA come from the germline V gene. The CDR3 DNA reads TGTGCCAGCAGCTTAGGAGGCTACAGTAAGGAGCAGTTCTTC. Translation: CASSLGGYSKEQFF.

The chain recombines TRBV12-3 or TRBV12-4 with TRBJ1-1; no clear D gene. This CDR3 has 13 residues. V was cut by 5 bases and J by 3 bases, with 10 bases left in between. DNA of the CDR3: TGTGCCAGCAGTAAAAACGCGGACACTGAAGCTTTCTTT. Translating gives CASSKNADTEAFF.

In this sample, this clonotype turned up a few times. The rearrangement links TRBV20-1 to TRBJ2-3; 10 nucleotides line up with TRBD1. This CDR3 has 15 amino acids. The V and J ends lost 4 bases and 5 bases, in that order; junction bases with no gene match: 9. Germline V CDR1 and CDR2: DFQATT, SNEGSKA (reference sequence). The CDR3 spells CSATPQGTGEDTQYF. CDR3 DNA sequence: TGCAGTGCTACGCCCCAGGGGACAGGGGAAGATACGCAGTATTTT.

This clonotype was counted many times. The chain joins TRBV6-6 to TRBJ1-2; the D gene is possibly TRBD1 (5 bases). The CDR3 sequence is 16 residues long. V lost 0 bases, J lost 8 bases, and 19 bases lay in between. CDR1 and CDR2 from the germline V gene are MNHNY and SVGAGI (reference sequence). In DNA, the CDR3 is TGTGCCAGCAGTTACTCGATTGGGGGGGGTTCTATGGGCTACACCTTC. It yields the protein CASSYSIGGGSMGYTF.

The genes are TRBV9 and TRBJ2-5; a weak D match, TRBD1 (5 bases). V was clipped by 0 bases and J by 5 bases, with 8 bases between them. This CDR3 contains 13 residues. CDR1 and CDR2 (germline): SGDLS, YYNGEE. CDR3 DNA: TGTGCCAGCAGCGTAGTCCAGGGTGAGACCCAGTACTTC. This sequence encodes CASSVVQGETQYF.

DNA for the CDR3: TGTGCCAGCAGCTACAGCGGGAGCCAAGAGACCCAGTACTTC. This codes for CASSYSGSQETQYF. This rearrangement joins TRBV7-2 to TRBJ2-5; 8 positions match TRBD2. V trimming: 4 bases; J trimming: 1 base; junction bases outside the gene matches: 2. The germline V gene encodes CDR1 SGHTA and CDR2 FQGNSA. The CDR3 length is 14 residues.

This clonotype was observed many times. This chain uses TRBV7-2 with TRBJ2-5; 7 bases align to TRBD1. J gave up 4 bases and V 6 bases, and 2 bases lay outside the gene matches. This CDR3 spans 12 amino acids. Germline V CDR1 and CDR2: SGHTA, FQGNSA. The CDR3 region is CASRRTGETQYF. The CDR3, as DNA: TGTGCCAGCAGACGGACAGGAGAGACCCAGTACTTC.

This clonotype was detected many times. V is TRBV7-9 and J is TRBJ2-1; D is possibly TRBD2 (6 bases). Deletions cut 5 bases from V and 3 bases from J, with 11 bases between. Germline loops: CDR1 SEHNR, CDR2 FQNEAQ (reference sequence). This CDR3 is 14 amino acids long. In nucleotides, the CDR3 is TGTGCCAGCAGCGGAGGGGTTCTCTACAATGAGCAGTTCTTC. Amino acid sequence: CASSGGVLYNEQFF.

This clonotype was observed many times. This rearrangement joins TRBV29-1 to TRBJ2-3; 10 bases are a match to TRBD2. Unmatched junction bases numbered 3, after V lost 6 bases and J lost 6 bases. Germline V lookup: CDR1 SQVTM, CDR2 ANQGSEA. The CDR3 spans 12 residues. The CDR3 coding sequence is TGCAGCGTGGGACTAGCGTCGGATACGCAGTATTTT. Its protein product is CSVGLASDTQYF.

The chain joins TRBV28 to TRBJ1-3; weak D call: TRBD1 (5 bases). Trimming pared 7 bases from V and 1 base from J, leaving 11 bases between. The length of the CDR3 is 14 residues. CDR1 and CDR2 from the germline V gene are MDHEN and SYDVKM. CDR3 in amino acids: CASISWGSGNTIYF. The CDR3 DNA sequence: TGTGCCAGCATCTCATGGGGGTCTGGAAACACCATATATTTT.

This clonotype was seen at least ten times. This chain connects TRBV5-1 to TRBJ1-2, with D unresolved. Germline loops: CDR1 SGHRS, CDR2 YFSETQ. V was trimmed by 2 bases and J by 7 bases, leaving 12 bases between them. There are 13 residues in the CDR3. CDR3 DNA: TGCGCCAGCAGCTTCGAGGGAGGGTCTGGCTACACCTTC. Translation gives CASSFEGGSGYTF.

This clonotype has only a few counts. This rearrangement joins TRBV5-1 to TRBJ2-3; D possibly corresponds to TRBD2 (7 bases). CDR1 SGHRS and CDR2 YFSETQ come from the germline V gene. V was clipped by 0 bases and J by 5 bases, with 13 bases between them. This CDR3 contains 15 residues. The CDR3 loop is CASSLAAGDIDTQYF. The CDR3 bases are TGCGCCAGCAGCTTGGCGGCGGGGGACATAGATACGCAGTATTTT.

The chain carries TRBV11-2 and TRBJ2-7, with TRBD1 matching over 8 bases. This CDR3 is built from 15 residues. Germline V gene sequence: CDR1 SGHAT, CDR2 FQNNGV. V dropped 5 bases and J dropped 2; count of bases not matched to a gene: 8. CDR3 protein: CASSPGQGPTYEQYF. As DNA, the CDR3 is TGTGCCAGCAGCCCAGGACAGGGCCCCACCTACGAGCAGTACTTC.

This clonotype came up a few times. The chain links TRBV2 to TRBJ2-3; D is perhaps TRBD1 or TRBD2 (5 bases each). This CDR3 is built from 11 residues. Trimming left V 4 bases short and J 8 bases short, with 7 bases between. In germline, CDR1 is SNHLY, CDR2 FYNNEI. CDR3 DNA: TGTGCCAGCAGTGCAGGGAGTACGCAGTATTTT. Translated, it gives CASSAGSTQYF.

As DNA, the CDR3 is TGTGCCAGCTCACCCCGGACAGGACGCTCAGATACGCAGTATTTT. Translation: CASSPRTGRSDTQYF. The rearrangement links TRBV18 to TRBJ2-3; the match to TRBD1 covers 7 bases. After removal of 3 bases from V and 4 bases from J, the junction contained 7 bases not matched to a gene. CDR1 is KGHSH and CDR2 is LQKENI in the germline V gene. The CDR3 spans 15 residues.

The sample holds many counts of this clonotype. The V call is TRBV7-9, the J call TRBJ2-7, with 8 bases identical to TRBD1. The CDR3 runs to 14 residues. Germline CDR1 reads SEHNR; CDR2 reads FQNEAQ (reference sequence). V dropped 5 bases and J dropped 0; count of bases not matched to a gene: 3. The CDR3 DNA follows: TGTGCCAGCAGCCCGGGACAGGTCTCCTACGAGCAGTACTTC. This translates into CASSPGQVSYEQYF.

The chain couples TRBV28 to TRBJ2-7; TRBD1 matches 7 bases. The CDR3 contains 15 residues. Germline CDR1 and CDR2: MDHEN and SYDVKM. After removal of 0 bases from V and 3 bases from J, the junction contained 5 bases not matched to a gene. The CDR3 is CASSLWDRPHYEQYF. CDR3 in DNA: TGTGCCAGCAGTTTATGGGACAGGCCCCACTACGAGCAGTACTTC.

This clonotype has just a few counts. The V gene is TRBV11-1, the J gene TRBJ2-1; 13 bases match TRBD2. V dropped 5 bases and J dropped 3; count of bases not matched to a gene: 10. The V gene's germline CDR1 is SGHAT and CDR2 FQDESV (reference sequence). This CDR3 spans 18 amino acids. CDR3 nucleotide sequence: TGTGCCAGCAGCGTACGACTAGCGGGGGGTCAAGACTACAATGAGCAGTTCTTC. Protein: CASSVRLAGGQDYNEQFF.

The gene calls are TRBV3-1 and TRBJ1-1; no reliable D call. Germline V lookup: CDR1 LGHDT, CDR2 YNNKEL (reference sequence). Trimming removed 4 bases from V and 6 bases from J, with 21 bases in between. The CDR3 consists of 16 residues. CDR3 protein: CASSPKYTTGVAEAFF. CDR3 DNA sequence: TGTGCCAGCAGCCCGAAATATACCACTGGAGTTGCTGAAGCTTTCTTT.

This clonotype was seen more than once but under ten times. The chain couples TRBV15 to TRBJ2-3, with 12 nucleotides matching TRBD2. The CDR3 length is 16 residues. The V gene's germline CDR1 is LNHNV and CDR2 YYDKDF (reference sequence). V shed 6 bases and J 3 bases; nucleotides not matched to a gene: 7. The CDR3 DNA reads as TGTGCCACCAGAGGGCTAGCGGGGGGGTTGACAGATACGCAGTATTTT. This codes for CATRGLAGGLTDTQYF. Variable domain in full (rest from reference TRBV15 and TRBJ2-3): DAMVIQNPRYQVTQFGKPVTLSCSQTLNHNVMYWYQQKSSQAPKLLFHYYDKDFNNEADTPDNFQSRRPNTSFCFLDIRSPGLGDTAMYLCATRGLAGGLTDTQYFGPGTRLTVL.